The 17 T cell receptor beta chains given below trace back to one sample, sequenced in a study of regulatory T cells in long-lasting Graves disease. As to time point: persistent/refractory GD, antithyroid drugs over 5 years with positive TRAb. PBMC-derived RNA was used for the TCR library. Researchers made TCR beta libraries by using iRepertoire HTBI primers and running Arm-PCR on CDR3 regions. TCRdb passed the multiplex PCR reads through MiXCR, listing each CDR3 protein once. The sample lists approximately 380,000 distinct CDR3 sequences; roughly 20% were seen once. Specimen: peripheral blood mononuclear cells (PBMCs), collected when the disease was refractory, from a patient treated with antithyroid drugs. Every receptor here comes from a female donor with Graves disease.

This clonotype has ten or more counts. This chain links TRBV6-1 with TRBJ2-7, with a tentative D call TRBD1 (5 bases). CDR3 size: 14 residues. CDR1 and CDR2 (germline): MNHNS, SASEGT. V was cut by 7 bases and J by 0 bases, with 13 bases left in between. CDR3 protein: CASNSDRTSYEQYF. The CDR3 DNA follows: TGTGCCAGCAACTCCGACAGAACCTCCTACGAGCAGTACTTC.

In this sample, this clonotype turned up a few times. This rearrangement joins TRBV9 to TRBJ1-3; no reliable D call. The CDR3 is 17 amino acids. In germline, CDR1 is SGDLS, CDR2 YYNGEE. V was clipped by 3 bases and J by 0 bases, with 16 bases between them. For the CDR3, the DNA is TGTGCCAGCAGCGAGGCGTTTTGGCCGACCTCTGGAAACACCATATATTTT. Amino acids: CASSEAFWPTSGNTIYF.

This clonotype came up a few times. The genes are TRBV19 and TRBJ2-7, with TRBD1 as a possible D gene (7 bases). The germline V gene has CDR1 LNHDA and CDR2 SQIVND (reference sequence). With 2 bases removed from V and 3 bases from J, the gap between germline ends came to 17 bases. CDR3 length: 16 residues. CDR3 sequence: CASSINRGLGGYEQYF. The CDR3 DNA reads TGTGCCAGTAGTATAAACAGGGGATTGGGGGGCTACGAGCAGTACTTC.

In its sample, this clonotype was seen a few times. This sequence joins TRBV20-1 and TRBJ2-7; D gene ambiguous. V was clipped by 1 base and J by 4 bases, with 8 bases between them. The CDR3 is made up of 12 amino acids. CDR1 DFQATT and CDR2 SNEGSKA come from the germline V gene (reference sequence). The CDR3 DNA follows: TGCAGTGCTAGAGGGCGGCCTTACGAGCAGTACTTC. Its translation: CSARGRPYEQYF.

This clonotype was recorded a few times. This chain links TRBV14 with TRBJ2-2, with D unresolved. The CDR3 is made up of 13 amino acids. Germline values: CDR1 SGHDN, CDR2 FVKESK. Trimming pared 4 bases from V and 5 bases from J, leaving 8 bases between. This CDR3 reads CASSRELTGELFF. The CDR3 nucleotides read TGTGCCAGCAGCCGAGAACTAACCGGGGAGCTGTTTTTT.

This clonotype has at least ten counts. The rearrangement links TRBV12-3 or TRBV12-4 to TRBJ2-3; D is undetermined. V was trimmed by 4 bases and J by 8 bases, leaving 13 bases between them. The CDR3 runs to 13 residues. In nucleotides, the CDR3 is TGTGCCAGCAGTTATACGTCCCCTGGTACGCAGTATTTT. Amino acid sequence: CASSYTSPGTQYF.

The rearrangement joins TRBV7-9 to TRBJ2-1; tentatively, D is TRBD2 (5 bases). This CDR3 is 15 amino acids long. Trimming pared 3 bases from V and 4 bases from J, leaving 13 bases between. Per the germline V gene, CDR1 is SEHNR and CDR2 is FQNEAQ (reference sequence). The CDR3 spells CASSFSGRAYNEQFF. The CDR3 region has the DNA TGTGCCAGCAGCTTCAGCGGTAGGGCGTACAATGAGCAGTTCTTC.

In its sample, this clonotype was seen many times. The chain is built from TRBV6-9 and TRBJ1-2; D is possibly TRBD1 (5 bases). The CDR3 has 14 amino acids. Trimming shortened V by 3 bases and J by 5 bases, and 13 bases separated the two germline ends. Germline loops: CDR1 MNHGY, CDR2 SVAAGI. DNA for the CDR3: TGTGCCAGCAGTTACGCCGGAGGGGTGTATGGCTACACCTTC. Translation gives CASSYAGGVYGYTF.

This clonotype was observed a few times. V is TRBV6-5 and J is TRBJ2-3; D remains unclear. This CDR3 has 15 amino acids. The germline V and J ends were trimmed by 0 bases and 4 bases, with 11 bases remaining between them. Germline loops: CDR1 MNHEY, CDR2 SVGAGI. CDR3 residues: CASSYSVLTPDTQYF. CDR3 bases: TGTGCCAGCAGTTACTCGGTACTGACCCCAGATACGCAGTATTTT.

The chain uses TRBV7-2 and TRBJ2-3; D remains unclear. The germline V gene encodes CDR1 SGHTA and CDR2 FQGNSA. The V end lost 8 bases, the J end lost 6 bases, and 15 bases lay between the germline ends. The CDR3 runs 13 residues. The CDR3 region has the DNA TGTGCCAGCCAGGTTGGGGTCGCCGATACGCAGTATTTT. It yields the protein CASQVGVADTQYF.

This clonotype has more than one count but fewer than ten. The chain links TRBV29-1 to TRBJ2-7; 10 nucleotides line up with TRBD2. Losses at the gene ends were 3 bases for V and 3 bases for J; bases not matched to a gene: 5. The CDR3 contains 14 residues. Germline V gene sequence: CDR1 SQVTM, CDR2 ANQGSEA. CDR3 protein: CSVDGSSGSYEQYF. CDR3 DNA sequence: TGCAGCGTTGATGGCTCTAGCGGGAGCTACGAGCAGTACTTC.

The table lists this clonotype with a few counts. V is TRBV30 and J is TRBJ1-4; 7 bases align to TRBD1. This CDR3 has 14 residues. The germline V gene encodes CDR1 GTSNPN and CDR2 SVGIG (reference sequence). V shed 4 bases, J shed 14 bases, and the junction held 16 bases outside the gene matches. CDR3 sequence reads: CAWNQGRGSKPLFF. In DNA, the CDR3 is TGTGCCTGGAATCAGGGCAGGGGGTCGAAACCGCTGTTTTTT.

In its sample, this clonotype was seen a few times. V is TRBV7-9 and J is TRBJ1-1; 7 bases agree with TRBD1. The CDR3 consists of 17 residues. Germline V CDR1 and CDR2: SEHNR, FQNEAQ (reference sequence). V shed 5 bases, J shed 0 bases, and the junction held 12 bases outside the gene matches. The chain's CDR3 is CASSPPPATGMNTEAFF. CDR3 nucleotide sequence: TGTGCCAGCAGCCCCCCCCCCGCGACAGGGATGAACACTGAAGCTTTCTTT.

The CDR3 nucleotides read TGCGCCAGCAGCCAACCGACACTATCCTACGAGCAGTACTTC. Translation gives CASSQPTLSYEQYF. This chain uses TRBV4-1 with TRBJ2-7, with D uncertain. Trimming removed 2 bases at V and 1 base at J, with 9 bases between. Germline V CDR1 and CDR2: MGHRA, YSYEKL. This CDR3 contains 14 residues.

CDR3 DNA: TGTGCCAGCAGCCGCCGTGGGGCTAGCGGGTATTACGAGCAGTACTTC. Protein sequence: CASSRRGASGYYEQYF. The chain joins TRBV7-2 to TRBJ2-7; 8 nucleotides match TRBD2. V trimming: 5 bases; J trimming: 4 bases; junction bases outside the gene matches: 13. The CDR3 covers 16 residues. The germline CDR1 and CDR2 sequences are SGHTA and FQGNSA.

The rearrangement uses TRBV7-2 and TRBJ2-5, with D perhaps TRBD1 or TRBD2 (6 bases each). V lost 5 bases and J 2 bases, leaving 18 bases between the germline ends. This CDR3 has 16 residues. The V gene's germline CDR1 is SGHTA and CDR2 FQGNSA. This chain's CDR3 is CASSHGGRQTQETQYF. The CDR3 nucleotides are TGTGCCAGCAGCCATGGGGGGCGGCAGACTCAAGAGACCCAGTACTTC.

The CDR3 DNA is TGCGCCAGCAGCTTGGAGGGGCAGGGTACCTCCTACGAGCAGTACTTC. Translation: CASSLEGQGTSYEQYF. This chain links TRBV5-1 with TRBJ2-7; a possible D gene is TRBD1 (5 bases). Trimming took off 0 bases at V and 0 bases at J, with 13 bases between the two ends. Germline CDR1 is SGHRS and CDR2 is YFSETQ. The CDR3 contains 16 residues.